The clone carrying this TCR beta chain was counted between two and nine times. This entry comes from a study of shared clonotypes between healthy human individuals. Everyone who donated was a Caucasian adult who lived in Nashville, Tennessee. V was trimmed by 5 bases and J by 2 bases, leaving 9 bases between them. CDR3 size: 13 residues. Germline CDR1 SGHVS, CDR2 FQNEAQ. Several immunoSEQ 96-well plates shared each subset's DNA, each plate a replicate. Sequenced by immunoSEQ multiplex PCR; TCRdb stores in-frame clones only, minus some. This sample yields around 940,000 clones, of which 76% are seen a single time; roughly 1.5% belongs to the top ten.

V and J are TRBV7-8 and TRBJ1-1; no clear D gene. The TCR originated in a man between 18 and 35 years old in good health. The specimen was memory CD4+ T cells sorted from blood. The subset denotes: CD45RA-negative fraction. CDR3 DNA: TGTGCCAGCAGCCCAGGACTTAACACTGAAGCTTTCTTT. Protein: CASSPGLNTEAFF.